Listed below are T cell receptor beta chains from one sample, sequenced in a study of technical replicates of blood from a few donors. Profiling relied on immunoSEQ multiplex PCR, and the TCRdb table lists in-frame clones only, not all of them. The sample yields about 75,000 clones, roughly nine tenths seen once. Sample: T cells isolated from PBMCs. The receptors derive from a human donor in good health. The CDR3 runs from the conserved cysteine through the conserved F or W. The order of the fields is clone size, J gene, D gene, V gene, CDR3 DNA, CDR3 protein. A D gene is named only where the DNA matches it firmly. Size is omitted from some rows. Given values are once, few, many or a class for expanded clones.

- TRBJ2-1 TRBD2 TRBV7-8 TGTGCCAGCAGCGATTCCGGGACTAGCGGCAATGAGCAGTTCTTC CASSDSGTSGNEQFF
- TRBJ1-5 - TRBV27 TGTGCCAGCAGTTTACCCGGGGTCAATCAGCCCCAGCATTTT CASSLPGVNQPQHF
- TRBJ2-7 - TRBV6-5 TGTGCCAGCAGACCAGGGGTGTACTACGAGCAGTACTTC CASRPGVYYEQYF
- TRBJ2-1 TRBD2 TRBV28 TGTGCCAGCAGTTTACTAGCGGGCTCCTACAATGAGCAGTTCTTC CASSLLAGSYNEQFF
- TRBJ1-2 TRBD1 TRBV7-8 TGTGCCAGCAGCCCCACAGGGGGCGCCTTCTATGGCTACACCTTC CASSPTGGAFYGYTF
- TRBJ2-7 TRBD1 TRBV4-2 TGTGCCAGCAGCCCCGGGACAGGGAGTTCCTACGAGCAGTACTTC CASSPGTGSSYEQYF
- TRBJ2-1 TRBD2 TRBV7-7 TGTGCTAGCAGCCCGGGACTAGCGTACAATGAGCAGTTCTTC CASSPGLAYNEQFF
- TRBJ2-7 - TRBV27 TGTGCCAGCAGTTTAGGAATAGCTTTCTACGAGCAGTACTTC CASSLGIAFYEQYF
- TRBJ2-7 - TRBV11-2 TGTGCCAGCAGCTTAGATAGCGGAACCTCCTACGAGCAGTACTTC CASSLDSGTSYEQYF
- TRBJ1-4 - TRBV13 TGTGCCAGCCGAGGGAGGTCTCTTAATGAAAAACTGTTTTTT CASRGRSLNEKLFF
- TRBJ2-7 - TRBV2 TGTGCCAGCAGTGAAGGAGGTTACTACGAGCAGTACTTC CASSEGGYYEQYF
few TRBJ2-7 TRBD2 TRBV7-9 TGTGCCAGCAGCTCCGAGGTAGCGGGAGGTAACGACGAGCAGTACTTC CASSSEVAGGNDEQYF
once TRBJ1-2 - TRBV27 TGTGCCAGCAGTCCTCAGGGCGACTATGGCTACACCTTC CASSPQGDYGYTF
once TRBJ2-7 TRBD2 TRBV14 TGTGCCAGCAGAAAGAGCGGGAGGCCTCGCTACGAGCAGTACTTC CASRKSGRPRYEQYF
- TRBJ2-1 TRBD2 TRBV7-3 TGTGCCAGCAGCCTCCAAATTCTAGCGGGAAATAGGGATGAGCAGTTCTTC CASSLQILAGNRDEQFF
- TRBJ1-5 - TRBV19 TGTGCCAGTAGTGGCAGCGCGTCGGCGCAGCCCCAGCATTTT CASSGSASAQPQHF
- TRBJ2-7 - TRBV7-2 TGTGCCAGCAGCTTGACTCAGGGCCCGACCTACGAGCAGTACTTC CASSLTQGPTYEQYF
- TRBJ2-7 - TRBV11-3 TGTGCCAGCAGCCCAGGGGAATGGGGCTCCTACGAGCAGTACTTC CASSPGEWGSYEQYF
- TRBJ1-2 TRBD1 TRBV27 TGTGCCAGCAGTCAAACAAGACAGGGTCACTATGGCTACACCTTC CASSQTRQGHYGYTF
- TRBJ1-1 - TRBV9 TGTGCCAGCAGCGGGGAAGGGGGGGAACTGGACACTGAAGCTTTCTTT CASSGEGGELDTEAFF
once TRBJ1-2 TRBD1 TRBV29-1 TGCAGCGTGCCCCAGGGGGCAGGCGGCTACACCTTC CSVPQGAGGYTF
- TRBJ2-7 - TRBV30 TGTGCCTGGAGCGCAACTCCCTACGAGCAGTACTTC CAWSATPYEQYF
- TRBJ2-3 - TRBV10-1 TGCGCCAGCAGTGAGCCCAAGGGGGACCGGCAGTATTTT CASSEPKGDRQYF
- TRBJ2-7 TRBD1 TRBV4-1 TGCGCCAGCAGCCAAGAAGGACAGGCCTACGAGCAGTACTTC CASSQEGQAYEQYF
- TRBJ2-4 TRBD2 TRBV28 TGTGCCAGCAGTATGGGACTAGTCGTAAACATTCAGTACTTC CASSMGLVVNIQYF
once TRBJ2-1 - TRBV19 TGTGCCAGTAGTATAGCCGGTTTCGGGCGGGGAAATGAGCAGTTCTTC CASSIAGFGRGNEQFF
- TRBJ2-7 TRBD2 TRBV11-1 TGTGCCAGCAGCCTCCTGGGGGGGGGAGCCTCCTACGAGCAGTACTTC CASSLLGGGASYEQYF
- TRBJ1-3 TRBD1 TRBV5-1 TGCGCCAGCAGCTTGGACAGGGGCTCTGGAAACACCATATATTTT CASSLDRGSGNTIYF
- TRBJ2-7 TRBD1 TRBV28 TGTGCCAGCAGTTTCCCCGGGACAGGGGACGAGCAGTACTTC CASSFPGTGDEQYF
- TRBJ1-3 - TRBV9 TGTGCCAGCAGCGTAGGTATGATCCGAGGTACTGGAAACACCATATATTTT CASSVGMIRGTGNTIYF
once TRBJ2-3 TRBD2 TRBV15 TGTGCCACCAGCAGAGATCCCCAAGGACTCCTAGCGGCTTTTATAACAGATACGCAGTATTTT CATSRDPQGLLAAFITDTQYF
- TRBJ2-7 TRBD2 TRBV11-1 TGTGCCAGCAGCTTAGGTTTCCGGGAGGTTGTGACCTCCAACGAGCAGTACTTC CASSLGFREVVTSNEQYF
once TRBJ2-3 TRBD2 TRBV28 TGTGCCAGCAGTCCCCCCCTGGGGAGGGAAACAGATACGCAGTATTTT CASSPPLGRETDTQYF
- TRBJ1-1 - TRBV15 TGTGCCACCAGCAGAGATGACGGCAGGGTAAGTCGGTTGGACACTGAAGCTTTCTTT CATSRDDGRVSRLDTEAFF
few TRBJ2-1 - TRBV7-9 TGTGCCAGCAGCTCCCTGGGCAGAGTGGATGAGCAGTTCTTC CASSSLGRVDEQFF
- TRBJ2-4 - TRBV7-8 TGTGCCAGCAGCTTAGAAAGACAGGATCTAGCCAAAAACATTCAGTACTTC CASSLERQDLAKNIQYF
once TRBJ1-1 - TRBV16 TGTGCCAGCAGCCAGGACTTGAACACTGAAGCTTTCTTT CASSQDLNTEAFF
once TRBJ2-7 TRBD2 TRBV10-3 TGTGCCATCAATCCCAGAGCGGGAGGGAATACGGACGAGCAGTACTTC CAINPRAGGNTDEQYF
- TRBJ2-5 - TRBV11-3 TGTGCCAGCAGCCCCAGCGGAGGAGCTTTAGAGACCCAGTACTTC CASSPSGGALETQYF
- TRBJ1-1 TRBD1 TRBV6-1 TGTGCCAGCAGTGCTAACAGGGGAGGAGGTGAAGCTTTCTTT CASSANRGGGEAFF
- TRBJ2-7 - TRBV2 TGTGCCAGCAGTGGGAGCGGGTACTTAATCGAGCAGTACTTC CASSGSGYLIEQYF
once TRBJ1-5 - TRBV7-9 TGTGCCAGCAGCCCACGGACAGAAGGACAGCCCCAGCATTTT CASSPRTEGQPQHF
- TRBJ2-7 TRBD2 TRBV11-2 TGTGCCAGCAGCACCCGGCGGGAGGCCTTCTACGAGCAGTACTTC CASSTRREAFYEQYF
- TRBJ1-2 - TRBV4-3 TGCGCCAGCAGCCAAGATCCATGGTCTGGTGAACACAACTATGGCTACACCTTC CASSQDPWSGEHNYGYTF
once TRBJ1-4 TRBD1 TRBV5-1 TGCGCCAGCAGCTTGGCCGGGACAGGGGGCGAAAAACTGTTTTTT CASSLAGTGGEKLFF
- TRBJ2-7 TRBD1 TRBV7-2 TGTGCCAGCAGCTTCCCCGGGACAGGGACACTAGCCTACGAGCAGTACTTC CASSFPGTGTLAYEQYF